This TCR beta chain was sequenced during a study of human T cells and chemical hapten exposure. Time point given: patch test 2, 6 weeks after DPC sensitization. Treatment here: therapeutic diphenylcyclopropenone sensitization with weekly scalp DPC. TCRdb re-analysed the RACE reads in MiXCR, keeping a single row per CDR3 protein. This table has 100,000 or so distinct CDR3 sequences, about 11% appearing once. Whole-study results and caveats: Expanded TCR sets contained significantly more large CDR3 similarity clusters than controls. It should be noted that donors had alopecia, so their immune response may differ from healthy people's. TCRs above 1 in 1000 frequency did not change with DPC sensitization.

The CDR3 consists of 13 residues. Per germline, CDR1 LNHDA and CDR2 SQIVND (reference sequence). V was shortened by 0 bases and J by 2 bases, with 4 bases between the two germline ends. This clonotype was seen a handful of times. Antigen unknown. This sequence joins TRBV19 and TRBJ1-2; D call uncertain. The receptor was derived from a man aged 35-49 years with alopecia areata. Some clones in this sample may be carry-over from other donors' samples. The input for sequencing was whole blood, taken in connection with sensitization to the hapten diphenylcyclopropenone (DPC). The CDR3 bases are TGTGCCAGTAGTATAGAGACGAACTATGGCTACACCTTC. Encoded protein: CASSIETNYGYTF.